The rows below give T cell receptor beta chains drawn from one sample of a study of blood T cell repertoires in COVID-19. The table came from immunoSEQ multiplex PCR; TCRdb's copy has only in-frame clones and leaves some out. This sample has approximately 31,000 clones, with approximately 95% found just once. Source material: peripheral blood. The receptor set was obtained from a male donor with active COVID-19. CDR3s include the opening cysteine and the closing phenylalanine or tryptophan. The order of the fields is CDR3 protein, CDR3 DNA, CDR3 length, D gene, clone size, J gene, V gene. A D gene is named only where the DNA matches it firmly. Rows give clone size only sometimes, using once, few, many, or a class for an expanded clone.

CAISGSGQPIYYGYTF	TGTGCCATCAGTGGGTCAGGACAGCCTATTTACTATGGCTACACCTTC	16	.	.	TRBJ1-2	TRBV10-3
CASSPGQGGTEAFF	TGCGCCAGCAGCCCCGGACAGGGAGGCACTGAAGCTTTCTTT	14	TRBD1	once	TRBJ1-1	TRBV5-1
CASSDPGREQYF	TGTGCCAGCAGTGACCCAGGAAGGGAGCAGTACTTC	12	.	.	TRBJ2-7	TRBV25-1
CASSAGNTGELFF	TGCGCCAGCAGCGCAGGTAACACCGGGGAGCTGTTTTTT	13	.	few	TRBJ2-2	TRBV5-1
CASSLLMGQGFANTGELFF	TGCGCCAGCAGCTTGTTGATGGGACAGGGATTCGCGAACACCGGGGAGCTGTTTTTT	19	TRBD1	.	TRBJ2-2	TRBV5-1
CAGRQQYEQYF	TGTGCCGGGAGACAGCAGTACGAGCAGTACTTC	11	.	.	TRBJ2-7	TRBV30
CASSQGLGEYSNQPQHF	TGTGCCAGCAGCCAAGGGCTGGGAGAGTATAGCAATCAGCCCCAGCATTTT	17	.	.	TRBJ1-5	TRBV3-1/TRBV3-2
CASSHRGMNTEAFF	TGTGCCAGCAGCCACCGGGGAATGAACACTGAAGCTTTCTTT	14	.	.	TRBJ1-1	TRBV14
CASSSTSGNRGTQYF	TGTGCCAGCAGCTCTACTAGCGGGAACCGGGGGACCCAGTACTTC	15	TRBD2	.	TRBJ2-5	TRBV5-5
CASSHRDRGQPQHF	TGTGCCAGCAGCCACCGGGACAGGGGTCAGCCCCAGCATTTT	14	TRBD1	.	TRBJ1-5	TRBV7-9
CASSLVLAGTTDTQYF	TGCGCCAGCAGCTTGGTACTAGCGGGCACCACAGATACGCAGTATTTT	16	TRBD2	.	TRBJ2-3	TRBV5-1
CSAPGQGDTF	TGCAGTGCTCCCGGACAGGGGGACACCTTC	10	TRBD1	.	TRBJ1-2	TRBV20-1
CASTHPGGPYGYTF	TGTGCCAGCACCCACCCCGGGGGACCCTATGGCTACACCTTC	14	.	.	TRBJ1-2	TRBV7-9
CASSLVTARYEQFF	TGTGCCAGCAGCTTGGTCACAGCCCGATATGAGCAGTTCTTC	14	.	.	TRBJ2-1	TRBV5-6
CASSRADRGRLYEQYF	TGTGCCAGCAGCCGAGCTGACAGGGGGCGACTCTACGAGCAGTACTTC	16	TRBD1	once	TRBJ2-7	TRBV16
CASSMTRGKSPLHF	TGTGCCAGTAGTATGACCAGGGGTAAGTCACCCCTCCACTTT	14	.	.	TRBJ1-6	TRBV19
CASSESIRSYNEQFF	TGCGCCAGCAGTGAGTCGATCCGGAGCTACAATGAGCAGTTCTTC	15	.	.	TRBJ2-1	TRBV10-2
CASRPLRDRGVKGYTF	TGTGCCAGTAGACCTCTCCGGGACAGGGGGGTAAAGGGCTACACCTTC	16	TRBD1	once	TRBJ1-2	TRBV19
CASSLGTVQETQYF	TGTGCCAGCAGCTTAGGGACAGTCCAAGAGACCCAGTACTTC	14	.	.	TRBJ2-5	TRBV7-9